This TCR beta chain was recorded in a study of shared clonotypes between healthy human individuals. The overall study: Every donor yielded three CD4 naive, three CD4 memory, two CD8 naive and one CD8 memory plate.

Using immunoSEQ multiplex PCR, the repertoire was profiled, and TCRdb retains in-frame clones only, with some absent. The sample contains hundreds of thousands of clones, about 74% of which appear only once. Sequencing used memory CD4+ T cells sorted from blood. The subset denotes: CD45RA-negative fraction. The clonotype originates from a man aged 30 to 39 in good health.

The CDR3 DNA is TGTGCCAGCAGCCCCGGATGGAATCAGCCCCAGCATTTT. The encoded protein is CASSPGWNQPQHF. V is TRBV14 and J is TRBJ1-5; D gene ambiguous. This CDR3 region has 13 residues. The V end was cut by 4 bases, the J end by 4 bases, with 8 bases between. CDR1 and CDR2 from the germline V gene are SGHDN and FVKESK.